A single sample gave rise to the 16 T cell receptor beta chains below, sequenced in a study of cytomegalovirus exposure and HLA in healthy donors. PCR primers comprised 60 Vbeta and 13 Jbeta primers. Some clones are missing from TCRdb's copy, which holds only in-frame ones; the method was immunoSEQ multiplex PCR. The sample holds about 160,000 clones, roughly 83% seen once. What was sequenced was PBMCs. The origin of the receptors is a man aged 25 to 40 in good health and CMV-seronegative.

The genes are TRBV4-1 and TRBJ1-3, with D unresolved. Germline lookup yields CDR1 MGHRA and CDR2 YSYEKL. This CDR3 comprises 15 residues. Trimming stripped 1 base from V and 3 bases from J, with 10 bases between. In nucleotides, the CDR3 is TGCGCCAGCAGCCAAGCCCCCGGGGATGGAAACACCATATATTTT. As protein: CASSQAPGDGNTIYF.

CDR3 sequence reads: CASSLVPASGSSYNEQFF. In DNA, the CDR3 is TGTGCCAGCAGCTTAGTTCCGGCTAGCGGGAGCTCCTACAATGAGCAGTTCTTC. This rearrangement joins TRBV7-6 to TRBJ2-1, with 10 bases that match TRBD2. V lost 1 base, J lost 0 bases, and 6 bases stayed unmatched. The CDR3 has 18 amino acids. Germline V gene sequence: CDR1 SGHVS, CDR2 FNYEAQ.

The genes are TRBV4-3 and TRBJ2-1; D is perhaps TRBD2 (6 bases). V lost 4 bases, J lost 7 bases, and 23 bases lay in between. Per germline, CDR1 LGHNA and CDR2 YSLEER. This CDR3 is built from 17 residues. The CDR3 is CASSLRGAATVMNEQFF. DNA for the CDR3: TGCGCCAGCAGCCTGCGCGGGGCGGCTACTGTAATGAATGAGCAGTTCTTC.

The chain links TRBV5-1 to TRBJ2-5; D possibly corresponds to TRBD2 (5 bases). Trimming took 3 bases from V and 4 from J, leaving 13 bases between them. The germline gives CDR1 SGHRS, CDR2 YFSETQ. The CDR3 has 14 residues. CDR3 sequence: CASSSAGRGETQYF. DNA for the CDR3: TGCGCCAGCAGCTCGGCAGGACGGGGAGAGACCCAGTACTTC.

The chain has TRBV30 and TRBJ2-7; 14 nucleotides line up with TRBD2. Germline trimming cut 2 bases from V and 3 bases from J; bases unmatched to any gene: 3. This CDR3 is built from 15 residues. Germline CDR1 and CDR2: GTSNPN and SVGIG (reference sequence). CDR3 DNA sequence: TGTGCCTGGAGTAGGGGACTAGCGGGAGACTACGAGCAGTACTTC. This codes for CAWSRGLAGDYEQYF.

CDR3 nucleotide sequence: TGTGCCTGGGGGGGGGACCGAGGCATGTTAGGCACCTTC. Translation: CAWGGDRGMLGTF. V gene TRBV30 combines with J gene TRBJ1-2, with D possibly being TRBD1 (5 bases). From germline, CDR1 is GTSNPN and CDR2 SVGIG (reference sequence). CDR3 length: 13 amino acids. Trimming left V 5 bases short and J 13 bases short, with 23 bases between.

The rearrangement joins TRBV4-1 to TRBJ1-4, with 9 nucleotides matching TRBD1. CDR1 and CDR2 (germline): MGHRA, YSYEKL. Trimming cost V 3 bases and J 7 bases; bases outside gene matches: 6. The CDR3 contains 15 residues. CDR3 coding DNA: TGCGCCAGCAGCCACCGGGACAGGGTCGGTGAAAAACTGTTTTTT. Translation: CASSHRDRVGEKLFF.

The rearrangement uses TRBV25-1 and TRBJ2-7, with 7 bases matching TRBD1. This CDR3 is 15 amino acids long. The germline V gene has CDR1 MGHDK and CDR2 SYGVNS. The trim removed 4 bases at V and 4 bases at J, leaving 10 bases unmatched. The chain's CDR3 is CASSGPPGQLYEQYF. For the CDR3, the DNA is TGTGCCAGCAGTGGACCCCCGGGACAGCTTTACGAGCAGTACTTC.

The chain has TRBV2 and TRBJ2-3; 7 bases fit TRBD2. The CDR3 totals 16 residues. V lost 4 bases, J lost 1 base, and 8 bases stayed unmatched. In germline, CDR1 is SNHLY, CDR2 FYNNEI. The CDR3 coding sequence is TGTGCCAGCAGTGCTGGGGGAGGGGTTGGCACAGATACGCAGTATTTT. Protein product: CASSAGGGVGTDTQYF.

The chain couples TRBV19 to TRBJ2-7; 8 nucleotides match TRBD2. The V gene's germline CDR1 is LNHDA and CDR2 SQIVND (reference sequence). This CDR3 region has 14 residues. V was pared by 7 bases and J by 3 bases, with 8 bases of the junction left unmatched. The CDR3 here is CASTQPGLVYEQYF. The CDR3 nucleotides read TGTGCCAGTACTCAACCGGGACTAGTCTACGAGCAGTACTTC.

The gene calls are TRBV19 and TRBJ1-1; TRBD1 matches 7 bases. Germline CDR1 and CDR2: LNHDA and SQIVND (reference sequence). Trimming at V came to 10 bases and at J to 0 bases, leaving 5 bases not matched to a gene. CDR3 length: 13 amino acids. The CDR3 spells CATKDRVNTEAFF. CDR3 DNA: TGTGCCACTAAAGACAGGGTGAACACTGAAGCTTTCTTT.

Details on this clone: Other DNA sequences of this sample code for an identical CDR3. The chain carries TRBV15 and TRBJ2-5; the match to TRBD2 covers 8 bases. Germline trimming cut 5 bases from V and 5 bases from J; bases unmatched to any gene: 4. The CDR3 sequence is 13 residues long. CDR1 is LNHNV, CDR2 YYDKDF, per germline (reference sequence). The CDR3 DNA is TGTGCCACCAGCGTACGGGGGGGGGAGACCCAGTACTTC. Encoded protein: CATSVRGGETQYF.

The chain carries TRBV11-2 and TRBJ1-1; tentatively, D is TRBD1 (6 bases). The germline V gene has CDR1 SGHAT and CDR2 FQNNGV. Between the trimmed V and J ends, which lost 3 bases and 1 base, there was a span of 9 bases. The CDR3 runs to 14 residues. This CDR3 is CASSFSGANTEAFF. The CDR3, as DNA: TGTGCCAGCAGCTTTTCAGGGGCGAACACTGAAGCTTTCTTT.

This clone came up a few times. The chain recombines TRBV5-1 with TRBJ2-1; a weak D match, TRBD1 (5 bases). This CDR3 has 13 residues. Trimming stripped 1 base from V and 8 bases from J, with 10 bases between. Looked up from germline, CDR1 is SGHRS and CDR2 is YFSETQ. DNA for the CDR3: TGCGCCAGCAGCTTGCAGGGCCTGGATGAGCAGTTCTTC. It codes for CASSLQGLDEQFF.

This chain connects TRBV27 to TRBJ2-7, with 7 positions matching TRBD2. The V segment lost 5 bases and the J segment 2 bases; nucleotides outside the gene matches: 6. Germline CDR1 and CDR2: MNHEY and SMNVEV (reference sequence). The CDR3 length is 14 residues. The CDR3 sequence is CASSHRLAAYEQYF. The CDR3 DNA reads TGTGCCAGCAGTCATAGACTAGCAGCCTACGAGCAGTACTTC.

Remarks on this clone: The same CDR3 also results from other DNA sequences found in this sample. V usage is TRBV7-2 and J usage is TRBJ1-2, with D perhaps TRBD1 (6 bases). The CDR3 length is 15 residues. Trimming removed 1 base from V and 0 bases from J, with 9 bases in between. Germline V gene lookup returns CDR1 SGHTA and CDR2 FQGNSA. CDR3 DNA: TGTGCCAGCAGCTTAGTCGGGACACCTAACTATGGCTACACCTTC. Its translation: CASSLVGTPNYGYTF.